These 24 T cell receptor beta chains originate from one sample sequenced in a study of a mutant IDH1 vaccine in newly diagnosed glioma. These receptors have no identified antigens. TCRdb's copy holds only in-frame clones and misses some; the assay was immunoSEQ multiplex PCR. The data contain roughly 38,000 clones, approximately 79% of them singletons. As to time point: week 47, end of study. Vaccine doses each comprised 300 ug of mutant IDH1 20-mer peptide, with topical imiquimod. The material sequenced was PBMCs, taken from a glioma patient whose treatment included an IDH1 peptide vaccine. These receptors were collected from a man aged 18 to 29 with glioma. Some clones in this sample may be carry-over from other donors' samples.

This chain links TRBV7-9 with TRBJ2-7; D is unresolved. The CDR3 runs 16 residues. V lost 2 bases to trimming and J lost 0 bases, with 14 bases between them. Germline CDR1 is SEHNR and CDR2 is FQNEAQ (reference sequence). The CDR3: CASSLSQAVSSYEQYF. The CDR3 nucleotides are TGTGCCAGCAGCTTAAGTCAGGCGGTATCCTCCTACGAGCAGTACTTC.

The rearrangement uses TRBV27 and TRBJ2-7; the D is unclear. Trimming shortened V by 0 bases and J by 4 bases, and 7 bases separated the two germline ends. The CDR3 contains 13 residues. The germline gives CDR1 MNHEY, CDR2 SMNVEV (reference sequence). This chain's CDR3 is CASSLSESYEQYF. The DNA for the CDR3 is TGTGCCAGCAGTTTATCGGAAAGTTACGAGCAGTACTTC.

The chain combines TRBV4-1 with TRBJ1-2, with TRBD1 matching over 10 bases. This CDR3 is 16 amino acids long. Germline loops: CDR1 MGHRA, CDR2 YSYEKL. The V gene end was trimmed by 0 bases and the J gene end by 5 bases; junction bases not matched to a gene: 6. The CDR3 is CASSQDRTGGFYGYTF. In DNA form, the CDR3 reads TGCGCCAGCAGCCAAGATAGGACAGGGGGTTTTTATGGCTACACCTTC.

The CDR3 reads CASSLGPLSYEQYF. DNA for the CDR3: TGTGCCAGCAGCTTAGGGCCCCTAAGCTACGAGCAGTACTTC. This rearrangement joins TRBV7-6 to TRBJ2-7, with D hard to call. The CDR3 consists of 14 residues. Germline CDR1 is SGHVS and CDR2 is FNYEAQ. V was shortened by 1 base and J by 3 bases, with 10 bases between the two germline ends.

The rearrangement links TRBV2 to TRBJ1-1, with D hard to call. Looked up from germline, CDR1 is SNHLY and CDR2 is FYNNEI. V lost 3 bases and J 8 bases, leaving 7 bases between the germline ends. CDR3 size: 11 residues. The CDR3 reads CASSDPQEAFF. CDR3 nucleotide sequence: TGTGCCAGCAGTGATCCACAGGAAGCTTTCTTT.

The chain joins TRBV4-2 to TRBJ1-1; 8 bases fit TRBD1. Looked up from germline, CDR1 is LGHNA and CDR2 is YNFKEQ. The CDR3 is 15 amino acids. After removal of 4 bases from V and 5 bases from J, the junction contained 9 bases not matched to a gene. The CDR3 nucleotides read TGTGCCAGCAGCCGCCAACAGGGGGAGTTTACTGAAGCTTTCTTT. Its protein product is CASSRQQGEFTEAFF.

This CDR3 is CASSAYTGGNTEAFF. DNA of the CDR3: TGTGCCAGCAGCGCGTATACAGGGGGTAACACTGAAGCTTTCTTT. The chain is built from TRBV9 and TRBJ1-1; 8 nucleotides line up with TRBD1. V lost 3 bases to trimming and J lost 2 bases; unmatched junction nucleotides: 6. The germline V gene has CDR1 SGDLS and CDR2 YYNGEE. The CDR3 consists of 15 residues.

The V gene is TRBV10-3, the J gene TRBJ1-6; D may be TRBD1 (6 bases). Germline V gene sequence: CDR1 ENHRY, CDR2 SYGVKD. CDR3 length equals 17 residues. V was clipped by 2 bases and J by 3 bases, with 14 bases between them. CDR3 DNA sequence: TGTGCCATCAGTGAGGAGGGGGGACTGCGCTATAATTCACCCCTCCACTTT. Protein product: CAISEEGGLRYNSPLHF.

CDR3 protein: CVSGALQGTQYF. In DNA, the CDR3 is TGTGTCTCTGGCGCCTTACAGGGGACCCAGTACTTC. V and J are TRBV6-5 and TRBJ2-5; the D gene is possibly TRBD1 (6 bases). CDR1 is MNHEY, CDR2 SVGAGI, per germline. The length of the CDR3 is 12 residues.

The V call is TRBV5-4, the J call TRBJ1-4, with D maybe TRBD1 (5 bases). V lost 0 bases to trimming and J lost 7 bases, with 16 bases between them. CDR1 and CDR2 (germline): SGHNT, YYREEE (reference sequence). The CDR3 is made up of 16 amino acids. This CDR3 reads CASSLAGTNRAEKLFF. The CDR3 bases are TGTGCCAGCAGCTTGGCCGGGACGAACCGGGCTGAAAAACTGTTTTTT. The complete variable domain, with remaining parts taken from reference TRBV5-4 and TRBJ1-4, reads ETGVTQSPTHLIKTRGQQVTLRCSSQSGHNTVSWYQQALGQGPQFIFQYYREEENGRGNFPPRFSGLQFPNYSSELNVNALELDDSALYLCASSLAGTNRAEKLFFGSGTQLSVL.

The chain employs TRBV5-1 and TRBJ1-1, with TRBD1 matching 8 bases. Germline V gene lookup returns CDR1 SGHRS and CDR2 YFSETQ. The CDR3 sequence is 16 residues long. V lost 1 base, J lost 3 bases, and 8 bases stayed unmatched. In nucleotides, the CDR3 is TGCGCCAGCAGCTTGCTCGGACAGGGAGGGGACACTGAAGCTTTCTTT. Protein product: CASSLLGQGGDTEAFF.

The genes are TRBV4-3 and TRBJ1-1; 10 nucleotides agree with TRBD1. Looked up from germline, CDR1 is LGHNA and CDR2 is YSLEER. V dropped 3 bases and J dropped 11; count of bases not matched to a gene: 9. The CDR3 runs 14 residues. CDR3 sequence: CASSQGTGANGAFF. CDR3 bases: TGCGCCAGCAGCCAGGGGACAGGGGCGAACGGGGCTTTCTTT.

The chain couples TRBV5-6 to TRBJ1-1; TRBD1 matches at 7 bases. Germline loops: CDR1 SGHDT, CDR2 YYEEEE. Trimming removed 4 bases from V and 1 base from J; junction bases left unmatched: 7. The CDR3 length is 15 residues. The CDR3 region is CASSLRRTGNTEAFF. In DNA form, the CDR3 reads TGTGCCAGCAGCCTACGACGGACAGGGAACACTGAAGCTTTCTTT.

The rearrangement joins TRBV6-6 to TRBJ1-2; 8 bases align to TRBD1. The germline CDR1 and CDR2 sequences are MNHNY and SVGAGI (reference sequence). The V and J ends lost 5 bases and 3 bases, in that order; junction bases with no gene match: 8. The CDR3 runs 15 residues. As DNA, the CDR3 is TGTGCCAGCAGTAAGCTCAGGGGGCGCGACTATGGCTACACCTTC. Its translation: CASSKLRGRDYGYTF.

The gene calls are TRBV27 and TRBJ1-5; D is undetermined. V lost 3 bases and J lost 0, with 9 bases in between. Per the germline V gene, CDR1 is MNHEY and CDR2 is SMNVEV (reference sequence). This CDR3 has 15 amino acids. Here the CDR3 DNA reads TGTGCCAGCAGTTTCCACAGAAATAGCAATCAGCCCCAGCATTTT. It is translated as CASSFHRNSNQPQHF.

The CDR3 reads CASILDRGASPLHF. In DNA, the CDR3 is TGTGCCAGCATATTGGACAGGGGTGCCTCACCCCTCCACTTT. The rearrangement uses TRBV2 and TRBJ1-6; TRBD1 agrees at 9 bases. From germline, CDR1 is SNHLY and CDR2 FYNNEI. This CDR3 has 14 residues. The V segment lost 7 bases and the J segment 10 bases; nucleotides outside the gene matches: 8.

This chain uses TRBV6-4 with TRBJ1-4; 7 nucleotides align to TRBD1. The CDR3 length is 14 residues. V lost 6 bases to trimming and J lost 5 bases; unmatched junction nucleotides: 6. Germline CDR1 MRHNA, CDR2 SNTAGT. The CDR3 is CASSPQGKNEKLFF. The CDR3 nucleotides read TGTGCCAGCAGCCCACAGGGGAAAAATGAAAAACTGTTTTTT.

This clone was detected once. V and J are TRBV5-4 and TRBJ2-7; 8 positions agree with TRBD1. Germline loops: CDR1 SGHNT, CDR2 YYREEE (reference sequence). Germline trimming cut 4 bases from V and 0 bases from J; bases unmatched to any gene: 6. The CDR3 spans 15 residues. As DNA, the CDR3 is TGTGCCAGCAGCCTGGGACAGGTTTCCTCCTACGAGCAGTACTTC. This codes for CASSLGQVSSYEQYF.

The genes are TRBV18 and TRBJ1-1; D may be TRBD1 (6 bases). Per the germline V gene, CDR1 is KGHSH and CDR2 is LQKENI. The V end lost 4 bases, the J end lost 6 bases, and 15 bases lay between the germline ends. CDR3 size: 14 residues. CDR3 in amino acids: CASSRNRGLAEAFF. The DNA of the CDR3 is TGTGCCAGCTCACGCAACCGGGGGCTCGCTGAAGCTTTCTTT.

J is TRBJ2-7 and V is TRBV4-2; TRBD2 matches 13 bases. V gave up 4 bases and J gave up 10 bases; unmatched junction bases: 4. Germline-derived CDR1 and CDR2 are LGHNA and YNFKEQ. The CDR3 sequence is 13 residues long. CDR3 DNA: TGTGCCAGCAGCCCCGGACTAGCGGGAGCTCAGTACTTC. Protein sequence: CASSPGLAGAQYF.

In its sample, this clone was seen once. The chain is built from TRBV5-4 and TRBJ2-5; 8 bases fit TRBD2. Trimming removed 3 bases from V and 5 bases from J; junction bases left unmatched: 9. The germline V gene encodes CDR1 SGHNT and CDR2 YYREEE (reference sequence). There are 15 residues in the CDR3. The CDR3 nucleotides are TGTGCCAGCAGCTATCTCCGGACTAGCAGGGAGACCCAGTACTTC. It codes for CASSYLRTSRETQYF.

The chain combines TRBV29-1 with TRBJ2-1, with 14 nucleotides matching TRBD2. CDR1 and CDR2 from the germline V gene are SQVTM and ANQGSEA. The CDR3 covers 17 residues. V shed 3 bases and J 0 bases; nucleotides not matched to a gene: 4. CDR3 loop: CSVEGLAGANSYNEQFF. The CDR3 coding sequence is TGCAGCGTTGAGGGACTAGCGGGGGCCAACTCCTACAATGAGCAGTTCTTC.

This clone has just a few counts. The chain links TRBV29-1 to TRBJ1-1; D unresolved. This CDR3 is 16 amino acids long. The germline V gene has CDR1 SQVTM and CDR2 ANQGSEA. The V and J ends lost 7 bases and 1 base respectively, with 22 bases between them. CDR3 protein: CSALVVGGGKNTEAFF. The CDR3 bases are TGCAGCGCGCTGGTCGTTGGAGGCGGAAAGAACACTGAAGCTTTCTTT.

The CDR3 nucleotides are TGTGCCAGCAGTTCCACCCCCGCCGAAGCTTTCTTT. Translated: CASSSTPAEAFF. The chain has TRBV28 and TRBJ1-1; D gene unclear. V was clipped by 4 bases and J by 8 bases, with 11 bases between them. The CDR3 spans 12 residues. Germline CDR1 MDHEN, CDR2 SYDVKM.